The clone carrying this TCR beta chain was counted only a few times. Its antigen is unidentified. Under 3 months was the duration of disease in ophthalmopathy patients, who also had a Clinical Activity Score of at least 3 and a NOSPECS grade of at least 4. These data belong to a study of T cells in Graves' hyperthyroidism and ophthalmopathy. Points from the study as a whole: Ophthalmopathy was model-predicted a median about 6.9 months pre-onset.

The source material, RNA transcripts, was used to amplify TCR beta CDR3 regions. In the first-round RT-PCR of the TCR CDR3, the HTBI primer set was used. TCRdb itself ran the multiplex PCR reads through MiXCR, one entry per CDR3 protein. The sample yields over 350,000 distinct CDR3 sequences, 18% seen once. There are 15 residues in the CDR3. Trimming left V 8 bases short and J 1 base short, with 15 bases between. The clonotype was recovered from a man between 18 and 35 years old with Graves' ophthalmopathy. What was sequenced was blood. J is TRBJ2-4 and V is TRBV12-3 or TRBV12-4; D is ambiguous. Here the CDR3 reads CASSIYGVAKNIQYF. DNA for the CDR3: TGTGCCAGCTCCATATATGGGGTCGCCAAAAACATTCAGTACTTC.